The T cell receptor (beta chain) under discussion was sequenced for a study of CD4 T cell repertoires in COVID-19 (dated by TCRdb to the early 2020s). Notes on the research overall: To analyze cross-reactivity, the CFSE-low cells were expanded with IL-2 for approximately 10 days and then labeled again and restimulated with spike proteins from other coronaviruses. Naturally processed CD4+ T cell responses to SARS-CoV-2 spike and nucleoprotein were characterized in COVID-19-recovered individuals, and clonal composition was assessed by TCR Vbeta sequencing. Subset-level TCR Vbeta repertoire analysis of SARS-CoV-2-reactive T cells was performed in a few recovered individuals.

The time point label, as the study defines it: sample from a COVID-19-recovered individual after infection. Patients who had recovered from mild-to-severe COVID-19 served as donors. Memory T cell samples that were not cultured went straight to sequencing right after ex vivo isolation. CD4+ total memory, central memory, effector memory and circulating T follicular helper cells were isolated from peripheral blood mononuclear cells. With respect to this clone: Its target antigen remains unknown. Base qualities are missing; no much larger clone stands one base away.

Results and caveats for the whole study, not just this receptor: Between about 6 and 26% of SARS-CoV-2 clonotypes were also detected in secondary cultures stimulated with SARS-CoV and/or HKU1 spike, a finding consistent with cross-reactivity. Two or all three memory subsets shared several of the most expanded SARS-CoV-2-reactive clonotypes, which suggests intraclonal diversification.

Library preparation employed the immunoSEQ multiplex PCR assay. In the original analysis: Repertoire overlap between subsets was quantified using the Chao-Jaccard similarity index and counts of shared clonotypes. TCRdb mirrors the immuneACCESS table, restricted to in-frame sequences. Some clones are absent from its copies; in checked studies, under half trace to an unresolved V gene, and the reason for the others is unknown. For V, J and clone size, that table is used; D and trimming come from the DNA. The sample contains 70,000 to 95,000 clones, around 82% of them found a single time. Around 0.6% of the sample is taken by the ten largest. V is pruned by 0 bases and J by 5 bases, leaving 3 bases of the junction without a gene match. According to the germline V gene (reference sequence), CDR1 reads SSHAT and CDR2 reads FNYEAQ. The CDR3 runs 16 amino acids, cysteine and phenylalanine included. Only the CDR3 DNA is retained, 48 bases long and in frame from the first base.

The chain links TRBV7-7 with TRBJ2-2; 10 junctional bases match TRBD2. The source is a human donor who had COVID-19. The sequencing used CD4+ T cells from peripheral blood, collected after recovery from COVID-19. Here the CDR3 is given as CASSLAATSGTGELFF. The DNA is TGTGCCAGCAGCTTAGCGGCGACTAGCGGGACCGGGGAGCTGTTTTTT.